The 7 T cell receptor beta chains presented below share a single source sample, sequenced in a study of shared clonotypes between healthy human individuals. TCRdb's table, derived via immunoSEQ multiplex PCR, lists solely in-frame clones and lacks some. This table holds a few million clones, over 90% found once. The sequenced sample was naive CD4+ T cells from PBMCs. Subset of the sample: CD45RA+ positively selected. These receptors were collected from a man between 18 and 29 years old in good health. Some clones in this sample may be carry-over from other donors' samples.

As DNA, the CDR3 is TGCGCCAGCAGCTTGGTTGCCGCGCCTCAAGGGGAGCAGTTCTTC. Amino acid sequence: CASSLVAAPQGEQFF. The V and J genes are TRBV5-1 and TRBJ2-1; D is ambiguous. Trimming removed 0 bases at V and 10 bases at J, with 17 bases between. This CDR3 has 15 amino acids. CDR1 SGHRS and CDR2 YFSETQ come from the germline V gene.

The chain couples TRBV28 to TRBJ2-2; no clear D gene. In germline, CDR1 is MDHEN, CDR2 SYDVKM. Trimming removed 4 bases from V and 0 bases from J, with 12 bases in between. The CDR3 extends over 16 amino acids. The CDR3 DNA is TGTGCCAGCAGTTATGGCGGAGTGGCGAACACCGGGGAGCTGTTTTTT. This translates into CASSYGGVANTGELFF.

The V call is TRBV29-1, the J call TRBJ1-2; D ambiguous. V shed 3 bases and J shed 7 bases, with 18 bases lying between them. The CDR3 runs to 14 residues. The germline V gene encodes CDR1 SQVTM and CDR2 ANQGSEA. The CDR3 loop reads CSVERRAARAGYTF. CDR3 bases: TGCAGCGTTGAGCGGAGGGCGGCTAGGGCTGGCTACACCTTC.

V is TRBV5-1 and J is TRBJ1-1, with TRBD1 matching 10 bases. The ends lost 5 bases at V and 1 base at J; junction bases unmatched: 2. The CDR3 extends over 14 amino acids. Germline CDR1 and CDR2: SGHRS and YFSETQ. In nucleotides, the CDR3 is TGCGCCAGCAGTTGGACAGGGGGGAACACTGAAGCTTTCTTT. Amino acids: CASSWTGGNTEAFF.

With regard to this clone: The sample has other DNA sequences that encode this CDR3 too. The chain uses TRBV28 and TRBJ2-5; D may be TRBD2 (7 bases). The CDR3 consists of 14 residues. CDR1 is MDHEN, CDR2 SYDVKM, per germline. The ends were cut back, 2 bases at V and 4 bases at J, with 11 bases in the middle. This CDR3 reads CASSLAGGRETQYF. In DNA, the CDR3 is TGTGCCAGCAGTTTAGCCGGGGGGCGAGAGACCCAGTACTTC.

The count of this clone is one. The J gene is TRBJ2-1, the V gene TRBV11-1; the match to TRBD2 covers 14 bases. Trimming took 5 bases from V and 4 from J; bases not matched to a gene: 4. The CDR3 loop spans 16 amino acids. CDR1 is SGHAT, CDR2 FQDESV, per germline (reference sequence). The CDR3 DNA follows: TGTGCCAGCAGCCCCAGACTAGCGGGAGGGTACAATGAGCAGTTCTTC. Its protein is CASSPRLAGGYNEQFF.

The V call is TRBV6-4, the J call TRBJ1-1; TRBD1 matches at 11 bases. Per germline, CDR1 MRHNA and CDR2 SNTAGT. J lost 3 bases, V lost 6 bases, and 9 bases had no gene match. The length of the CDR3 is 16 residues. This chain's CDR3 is CASSVRGTGGYTEAFF. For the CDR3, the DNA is TGTGCCAGCAGCGTTCGCGGGACAGGGGGTTACACTGAAGCTTTCTTT.